This TCR beta chain was observed in a study of blood T cell repertoires in COVID-19. About the study: The cDNA or gDNA used as material had been derived from T cells, B-cell-depleted T cells, or PBMCs.

Methods used by the authors: Counts of nucleated cells, estimated from reference gene primer amplification, were obtained. Method: immunoSEQ multiplex PCR; TCRdb's copy keeps in-frame clones and lacks some. The V and J calls and clone size are taken from that table; D and trimming were inferred from the DNA. The data hold around 300,000 clones, with over 75% observed a single time. Germline V gene data show CDR1 as LNHNV and CDR2 as YYDKDF (reference sequence). The CDR3 covers 14 residues. Trimming took 0 bases from V and 6 from J, leaving 12 bases between them. This TCR was sampled from a man aged 50-60 years with active or convalescent COVID-19. The V and J genes are TRBV15 and TRBJ2-7; tentative D call: TRBD2 (6 bases). Material: peripheral blood. CDR3 DNA sequence: TGTGCCACCAGCAGAGATTGGGCGGGGAGCGAGCAGTACTTC. It codes for CATSRDWAGSEQYF.